This TCR beta chain comes out of a study of T cell responses to AZD1222 COVID-19 vaccine. Study-level results: Seropositive AZD1222 recipients at baseline numbered only 6 or 7. The peak T cell response came first, and repertoires were sampled only after it. Two AZD1222 administrations were followed by greater Spike-specific TCR breadth and depth.

The CDR3 has 14 amino acids. In germline, CDR1 is MGHRA, CDR2 YSYEKL. Unmatched junction bases numbered 0, after V lost 4 bases and J lost 3 bases. Sequenced by immunoSEQ multiplex PCR; TCRdb stores in-frame clones only, minus some. The table lists roughly 250,000 clones, about 92% of them singletons. In the case of this clone: The target antigen is unknown.

The J gene is TRBJ2-1, the V gene TRBV4-1; 10 bases map to TRBD2. This TCR derives from an adult in good health. This specimen consisted of peripheral blood, obtained on day 0 of AZD1222 vaccination. This chain's CDR3 is CASSPSGGYNEQFF. CDR3 bases: TGCGCCAGCAGCCCTAGCGGGGGCTACAATGAGCAGTTCTTC.